Shown below are 4 T cell receptor beta chains from a single sample sequenced in a study of regulatory T cells in long-lasting Graves disease (dated by TCRdb to the early 2020s). Reading the label with the study, this specimen's time point is: newly diagnosed GD, antithyroid drugs for less than 3 months. For both TCR sequencing and RNA sequencing, RNA was extracted from PBMCs using TRIzol. Library preparation used multiplex PCR. The reads were generated on an Illumina HiSeq 4000. To build TCR beta libraries, CDR3 regions were amplified by Arm-PCR using iRepertoire HTBI primers. TCRdb reran the public reads through fastp at Q25 and MiXCR, keeping productive beta chains. Records with the same CDR3 protein are collapsed into one entry carrying the most frequent genes and DNA. The sample table records over 300,000 distinct CDR3 sequences; roughly a sixth of these occur just once. Of the sample, 22% is held by the ten largest clones.

The sample here was peripheral blood mononuclear cells (PBMCs), taken at new diagnosis, from a patient treated with antithyroid drugs. These receptors all come from a female donor with Graves disease.

The chain uses TRBV12-3 or TRBV12-4 and TRBJ2-5; TRBD2 aligns across 10 bases. The V and J ends lost 3 bases and 7 bases, in that order; junction bases with no gene match: 14. There are 17 residues in the CDR3. The CDR3 loop reads CASSFWAQAGGPGTQYF. The CDR3 region has the DNA TGTGCCAGCAGTTTCTGGGCCCAAGCGGGAGGGCCGGGGACCCAGTACTTC.

At least ten counts were recorded for this clonotype. The V call is TRBV20-1, the J call TRBJ2-2; 8 bases map to TRBD1. The CDR3 totals 15 residues. Germline assignment: CDR1 DFQATT and CDR2 SNEGSKA (reference sequence). V lost 2 bases, J lost 9 bases, and 11 bases stayed unmatched. CDR3 residues: CSARPDDRGGRELFF. The CDR3 nucleotides are TGCAGTGCTAGACCCGACGACAGGGGCGGTCGGGAGCTGTTTTTT.

There are a few counts of this clonotype. The chain couples TRBV7-9 to TRBJ2-5; D is unresolved. The CDR3 is made up of 15 amino acids. V was trimmed by 1 base and J by 2 bases, leaving 11 bases between them. Germline CDR1 and CDR2: SEHNR and FQNEAQ (reference sequence). The CDR3 region is CASSLGGPAQETQYF. The CDR3 bases are TGTGCCAGCAGCTTAGGTGGGCCAGCGCAAGAGACCCAGTACTTC. The whole variable domain, filled in from reference TRBV7-9 and TRBJ2-5, reads DTGVSQNPRHKITKRGQNVTFRCDPISEHNRLYWYRQTLGQGPEFLTYFQNEAQLEKSRLLSDRFSAERPKGSFSTLEIQRTEQGDSAMYLCASSLGGPAQETQYFGPGTRLLVL.

At least ten counts were recorded for this clonotype. The chain is built from TRBV24-1 and TRBJ2-5; 12 nucleotides match TRBD2. The CDR3 sequence is 17 residues long. Germline V gene sequence: CDR1 KGHDR, CDR2 SFDVKD. With 2 bases clipped from V and 1 base from J, the junction kept 4 bases outside the gene matches. The CDR3 here is CATSDSGLAGLQETQYF. Here the CDR3 DNA reads TGTGCCACCAGTGATTCCGGACTAGCGGGGCTCCAAGAGACCCAGTACTTC.